The next 27 T cell receptor beta chains were all read from a single sample in a study of shared clonotypes between healthy human individuals. Some clones are missing from TCRdb's copy, which holds only in-frame ones; the method was immunoSEQ multiplex PCR. This sample has hundreds of thousands of clones, with around 96% found just once. The sequencing input was naive CD4+ T cells sorted from blood. Stated subset: CD45RA+ positively selected. The receptors come from a woman aged 30 to 39 in good health.

This chain joins TRBV30 and TRBJ2-1; D is ambiguous. The CDR3 has 15 amino acids. Trimming took 1 base from V and 4 from J, leaving 14 bases between them. The germline gives CDR1 GTSNPN, CDR2 SVGIG (reference sequence). CDR3 loop: CAWSEEYKEYNEQFF. The DNA of the CDR3 is TGTGCCTGGAGTGAAGAATACAAAGAATACAATGAGCAGTTCTTC. Together with reference TRBV30 and TRBJ2-1, the CDR3 gives the full variable domain: SQTIHQWPATLVQPVGSPLSLECTVEGTSNPNLYWYRQAAGRGLQLLFYSVGIGQISSEVPQNLSASRPQDRQFILSSKKLLLSDSGFYLCAWSEEYKEYNEQFFGPGTRLTVL.

The chain is built from TRBV2 and TRBJ1-5; 7 bases are a match to TRBD1. This CDR3 has 14 residues. The germline V gene has CDR1 SNHLY and CDR2 FYNNEI. V dropped 7 bases and J dropped 4; count of bases not matched to a gene: 7. The CDR3 DNA reads TGTGCCAGCAAACCGGACAGGACAAATCAGCCCCAGCATTTT. It codes for CASKPDRTNQPQHF.

The chain recombines TRBV28 with TRBJ2-4; D perhaps matches TRBD2 (6 bases). Germline-derived CDR1 and CDR2 are MDHEN and SYDVKM. V was cut by 2 bases and J by 6 bases, with 11 bases left in between. The CDR3 has 14 residues. CDR3 amino acids: CASSLVAGPNIQYF. CDR3 DNA: TGTGCCAGCAGTTTAGTCGCGGGGCCAAACATTCAGTACTTC. The full variable domain, completed using reference TRBV28 and TRBJ2-4, is DVKVTQSSRYLVKRTGEKVFLECVQDMDHENMFWYRQDPGLGLRLIYFSYDVKMKEKGDIPEGYSVSREKKERFSLILESASTNQTSMYLCASSLVAGPNIQYFGAGTRLSVL.

The chain uses TRBV28 and TRBJ2-7; 7 bases fit TRBD1. Germline V CDR1 and CDR2: MDHEN, SYDVKM. V shed 10 bases, J shed 0 bases, and the junction held 12 bases outside the gene matches. The CDR3 length is 15 residues. This CDR3 is CATYSDGTASYEQYF. The CDR3 bases are TGTGCCACCTATTCCGACGGGACAGCCTCCTACGAGCAGTACTTC. The full variable domain, its missing parts supplied by reference TRBV28 and TRBJ2-7, is DVKVTQSSRYLVKRTGEKVFLECVQDMDHENMFWYRQDPGLGLRLIYFSYDVKMKEKGDIPEGYSVSREKKERFSLILESASTNQTSMYLCATYSDGTASYEQYFGPGTRLTVT.

This clone appeared a single time. The V gene is TRBV28, the J gene TRBJ2-3, with D possibly matching TRBD2 (5 bases). Between the trimmed V and J ends, which lost 6 bases and 2 bases, there was a span of 15 bases. This CDR3 is built from 15 residues. The germline V gene has CDR1 MDHEN and CDR2 SYDVKM. CDR3 nucleotide sequence: TGTGCCAGCAGCCCAACCACTAGGTACACAGATACGCAGTATTTT. This encodes CASSPTTRYTDTQYF.

This clone appeared once. CDR3 amino acids: CAISESGLYGYTF. For the CDR3, the DNA is TGTGCCATCAGTGAGTCCGGACTCTATGGCTACACCTTC. The V and J genes are TRBV10-3 and TRBJ1-2; D is uncertain. V was trimmed by 0 bases and J by 4 bases, leaving 6 bases between them. The CDR3 extends over 13 amino acids. Germline loops: CDR1 ENHRY, CDR2 SYGVKD.

The chain uses TRBV19 and TRBJ1-5; 8 positions agree with TRBD1. CDR1 is LNHDA, CDR2 SQIVND, per germline (reference sequence). The J segment lost 6 bases and the V segment lost 1 base, leaving 8 bases of the junction unmatched. There are 16 residues in the CDR3. The CDR3, as DNA: TGTGCCAGTAGTATAGTTTTTCAGGGGGCTGCTCAGCCCCAGCATTTT. It specifies CASSIVFQGAAQPQHF.

The CDR3 loop is CASSNTTANTEAFF. The DNA for the CDR3 is TGTGCCAGCAGTAACACGACAGCTAACACTGAAGCTTTCTTT. V and J are TRBV27 and TRBJ1-1; tentative D call: TRBD1 (5 bases). The CDR3 spans 14 residues. The V end lost 5 bases, the J end lost 2 bases, and 12 bases lay between the germline ends. Looked up from germline, CDR1 is MNHEY and CDR2 is SMNVEV (reference sequence).

The rearrangement uses TRBV25-1 and TRBJ2-3; 8 nucleotides agree with TRBD2. The CDR3 has 15 residues. CDR1 is MGHDK, CDR2 SYGVNS, per germline. J lost 4 bases, V lost 5 bases, and 8 bases had no gene match. The CDR3 region is CASSTIAGISDTQYF. The CDR3 DNA reads TGTGCCAGCAGTACTATAGCGGGAATCTCAGATACGCAGTATTTT.

This rearrangement joins TRBV6-5 to TRBJ2-1, with D hard to call. Trimming shortened V by 2 bases and J by 4 bases, and 15 bases separated the two germline ends. Germline V gene data show CDR1 as MNHEY and CDR2 as SVGAGI. The CDR3 length is 16 residues. CDR3 amino acids: CASSYGNRPYYNEQFF. CDR3 DNA sequence: TGTGCCAGCAGTTACGGAAATCGCCCATATTACAATGAGCAGTTCTTC.

V gene TRBV27 combines with J gene TRBJ1-2; 8 bases map to TRBD1. V dropped 5 bases and J dropped 8; count of bases not matched to a gene: 10. The CDR3 has 14 amino acids. Germline V CDR1 and CDR2: MNHEY, SMNVEV (reference sequence). For the CDR3, the DNA is TGTGCCAGCAGTGCGGACAGGGAGGTGGGCGGCTACACCTTC. Amino acids: CASSADREVGGYTF.

This sequence joins TRBV19 and TRBJ1-1, with a possible D match to TRBD1 (5 bases). The CDR3 length is 15 residues. V gave up 5 bases and J gave up 6 bases, with 19 bases separating them. From germline, CDR1 is LNHDA and CDR2 SQIVND (reference sequence). As DNA, the CDR3 is TGTGCCAGTAGTTTTACATGGGGCGCCGTAGCTGAAGCTTTCTTT. As protein: CASSFTWGAVAEAFF.

The table lists this clone with a count of one. The rearrangement uses TRBV5-1 and TRBJ1-2; no clear D. Germline V gene sequence: CDR1 SGHRS, CDR2 YFSETQ. This CDR3 is built from 14 residues. V gave up 1 base and J gave up 4 bases, with 11 bases separating them. CDR3 sequence: CASSLNGPSYGYTF. The DNA for the CDR3 is TGCGCCAGCAGCTTGAATGGACCCAGCTATGGCTACACCTTC.

V gene TRBV5-4 combines with J gene TRBJ1-1; D possibly corresponds to TRBD1 (5 bases). This CDR3 comprises 14 residues. Germline-derived CDR1 and CDR2 are SGHNT and YYREEE (reference sequence). The V and J ends lost 6 bases and 7 bases respectively, with 19 bases between them. The CDR3 bases are TGTGCCAGCACCAGGGACCTAGGTGAGGGTGAAGCTTTCTTT. Translating gives CASTRDLGEGEAFF. Full variable domain (missing parts from reference TRBV5-4 and TRBJ1-1): ETGVTQSPTHLIKTRGQQVTLRCSSQSGHNTVSWYQQALGQGPQFIFQYYREEENGRGNFPPRFSGLQFPNYSSELNVNALELDDSALYLCASTRDLGEGEAFFGQGTRLTVV.

The V call is TRBV28, the J call TRBJ2-6; D remains ambiguous. The CDR3 length is 16 residues. The V end lost 2 bases, the J end lost 0 bases, and 8 bases lay between the germline ends. CDR1 is MDHEN, CDR2 SYDVKM, per germline. The CDR3 nucleotides are TGTGCCAGCAGTTTAAGACCTCCCTCTGGGGCCAACGTCCTGACTTTC. This gives the protein CASSLRPPSGANVLTF.

This clone was recorded once. The CDR3 reads CATSRDIGSGANVLTF. CDR3 DNA: TGTGCCACAAGCCGGGACATCGGCTCTGGGGCCAACGTCCTGACTTTC. The rearrangement links TRBV10-3 to TRBJ2-6, with D maybe TRBD1 (6 bases). V was clipped by 10 bases and J by 0 bases, with 16 bases between them. Germline V gene lookup returns CDR1 ENHRY and CDR2 SYGVKD. The CDR3 covers 16 residues.

The chain combines TRBV6-5 with TRBJ2-3, with TRBD1 matching 8 bases. Germline assignment: CDR1 MNHEY and CDR2 SVGAGI. V shed 6 bases, J shed 5 bases, and the junction held 7 bases outside the gene matches. CDR3 length: 14 residues. CDR3 DNA: TGTGCCAGCAGGAGACAGGGGATGGGAGATACGCAGTATTTT. It is translated as CASRRQGMGDTQYF.

The rearrangement uses TRBV30 and TRBJ2-7; 11 bases line up with TRBD2. The CDR3 is 16 amino acids. J lost 1 base, V lost 2 bases, and 7 bases had no gene match. Germline V gene sequence: CDR1 GTSNPN, CDR2 SVGIG (reference sequence). CDR3 sequence: CAWSPMTSGISYEQYF. The DNA for the CDR3 is TGTGCCTGGAGTCCGATGACTAGCGGGATATCCTACGAGCAGTACTTC.

The chain joins TRBV28 to TRBJ1-2; D call uncertain. V was cut by 3 bases and J by 3 bases, with 8 bases left in between. This CDR3 is built from 13 residues. Per the germline V gene, CDR1 is MDHEN and CDR2 is SYDVKM. The CDR3 DNA reads as TGTGCCAGCAGTTTCGAAACAGACTATGGCTACACCTTC. Protein sequence: CASSFETDYGYTF.

The gene calls are TRBV5-6 and TRBJ1-2; D may be TRBD1 (5 bases). Looked up from germline, CDR1 is SGHDT and CDR2 is YYEEEE. This CDR3 comprises 14 residues. V shed 0 bases and J shed 4 bases, with 10 bases lying between them. The CDR3 protein is CASSLAGSSYGYTF. As DNA, the CDR3 is TGTGCCAGCAGCTTGGCAGGGTCGTCCTATGGCTACACCTTC. The whole variable domain, filled in from reference TRBV5-6 and TRBJ1-2, reads DAGVTQSPTHLIKTRGQQVTLRCSPKSGHDTVSWYQQALGQGPQFIFQYYEEEERQRGNFPDRFSGHQFPNYSSELNVNALLLGDSALYLCASSLAGSSYGYTFGSGTRLTVV.

The rearrangement uses TRBV4-1 and TRBJ2-2, with TRBD2 matching over 14 bases. Germline trimming cut 4 bases from V and 4 bases from J; bases unmatched to any gene: 11. Germline CDR1 reads MGHRA; CDR2 reads YSYEKL. The CDR3 is 19 residues long. The CDR3 nucleotides read TGCGCCAGCAGCCCAAGACTAGCGGGAGGGCCTTGGACCACCGGGGAGCTGTTTTTT. Its protein product is CASSPRLAGGPWTTGELFF.

J is TRBJ2-1 and V is TRBV2; perhaps TRBD2 as D (6 bases). CDR3 size: 15 residues. CDR1 is SNHLY and CDR2 is FYNNEI in the germline V gene. V lost 6 bases, J lost 7 bases, and 19 bases lay in between. The CDR3 nucleotides read TGTGCCAGCAGACCGCGGGGTGTCTCGGGAAATGAGCAGTTCTTC. Translation gives CASRPRGVSGNEQFF.

The chain has TRBV7-8 and TRBJ1-1; D uncertain. CDR3 length: 15 amino acids. Germline CDR1 SGHVS, CDR2 FQNEAQ. Trimming pared 1 base from V and 1 base from J, leaving 10 bases between. CDR3 in DNA: TGTGCCAGCAGCTTAGAGGGCAGAGAGAACACTGAAGCTTTCTTT. It is translated as CASSLEGRENTEAFF. Supplemented by reference TRBV7-8 and TRBJ1-1, the full variable domain reads GAGVSQSPRYKVAKRGQDVALRCDPISGHVSLFWYQQALGQGPEFLTYFQNEAQLDKSGLPSDRFFAERPEGSVSTLKIQRTQQEDSAVYLCASSLEGRENTEAFFGQGTRLTVV.

V usage is TRBV18 and J usage is TRBJ2-2, with D possibly matching TRBD1 (5 bases). V lost 1 base to trimming and J lost 1 base, with 10 bases between them. The CDR3 extends over 16 amino acids. Germline-derived CDR1 and CDR2 are KGHSH and LQKENI. CDR3 sequence: CASSPQSGLNTGELFF. The CDR3 bases are TGTGCCAGCTCACCACAGTCAGGGCTGAACACCGGGGAGCTGTTTTTT.

V is TRBV6-4 and J is TRBJ2-5; D is uncertain. With 8 bases removed from V and 2 bases from J, the gap between germline ends came to 12 bases. Germline V gives CDR1 MRHNA, CDR2 SNTAGT. CDR3 length equals 13 residues. The CDR3 loop reads CASVGPVQETQYF. Written as DNA, the CDR3 is TGTGCCAGCGTAGGACCAGTACAAGAGACCCAGTACTTC.

V usage is TRBV5-8 and J usage is TRBJ2-2, with 8 positions matching TRBD1. The CDR3 is made up of 18 amino acids. Germline values: CDR1 SGHTS, CDR2 YDEGEE. V shed 6 bases and J 0 bases; nucleotides not matched to a gene: 13. The CDR3 DNA follows: TGTGCCAGCAACATCTTTGGGGCAGGGGGCGCGAACACCGGGGAGCTGTTTTTT. It encodes CASNIFGAGGANTGELFF.

A single count supports this clone. The chain couples TRBV28 to TRBJ2-1; tentative D call: TRBD1 (5 bases). The V and J ends lost 4 bases and 4 bases respectively, with 14 bases between them. CDR1 and CDR2 (germline): MDHEN, SYDVKM. The length of the CDR3 is 15 residues. The CDR3 DNA sequence: TGTGCCAGCAGTTGGGCGAAGCAGGGATACAATGAGCAGTTCTTC. The encoded protein is CASSWAKQGYNEQFF.